The clone carrying this T cell receptor (beta chain) was seen only a few times. This sample was included in a study of blood T cells in healthy people across ages. Donation came from healthy Caucasian individuals in Russia who were aged about 6 to 95. Donors gave roughly 10 milliliters of peripheral blood apiece. Germline V gene lookup returns CDR1 LGHNA and CDR2 YNFKEQ. Trimming pared 4 bases from V and 5 bases from J, leaving 21 bases between. The CDR3 covers 16 residues. Then a second PCR, running about 6 to 11 cycles, was carried out with a sample-barcoded 5' primer and a J-beta primer mix. Each CDR3 protein is one row after TCRdb ran MiXCR on the 5' RACE reads. The sample holds some 1,800,000 distinct CDR3 sequences, 30% to 40% seen once.

The sequence was obtained from a human donor in good health. The sample comprised blood. The chain carries TRBV4-2 and TRBJ2-7; possibly TRBD2 for D (6 bases). DNA for the CDR3: TGTGCCAGCAGCCCGGCAATGGGCGGGGACGTGAACGAGCAGTACTTC. Its translation: CASSPAMGGDVNEQYF.